The 18 T cell receptor beta chains in this list originate from one sample, sequenced in a study of PD-L1 blockade in urothelial cancer. The sample's time point: peripheral blood 6 weeks after treatment start. Only in-frame clones appear in the TCRdb table, and some are missing; sequencing was by immunoSEQ multiplex PCR. The table has 25,000 to 35,000 clones, approximately 80% seen once. The sequencing used PBMCs, collected around atezolizumab (anti-PD-L1) treatment. These receptors originate from a man in his 70s with urothelial cancer.

J is TRBJ1-2 and V is TRBV4-1, with a tentative D call TRBD1 (5 bases). V lost 1 base and J 6 bases, leaving 21 bases between the germline ends. Germline CDR1 reads MGHRA; CDR2 reads YSYEKL. This CDR3 comprises 17 residues. The CDR3 here is CASSQGSRGSSRNGYTF. In nucleotides, the CDR3 is TGCGCCAGCAGCCAAGGCTCGCGGGGCTCCTCGCGGAATGGCTACACCTTC.

V usage is TRBV28 and J usage is TRBJ2-7; a possible D gene is TRBD1 (5 bases). With 5 bases removed from V and 1 base from J, the gap between germline ends came to 12 bases. Germline V gene data show CDR1 as MDHEN and CDR2 as SYDVKM. The CDR3 consists of 14 residues. In DNA form, the CDR3 reads TGTGCCAGCAGTCTACGACAGATTTCCTACGAGCAGTACTTC. Protein product: CASSLRQISYEQYF.

The rearrangement uses TRBV18 and TRBJ2-7, with 7 nucleotides matching TRBD2. The CDR3 loop spans 15 amino acids. With 3 bases clipped from V and 7 bases from J, the junction kept 12 bases outside the gene matches. Germline CDR1 reads KGHSH; CDR2 reads LQKENI. The CDR3 nucleotides are TGTGCCAGCTCACCCGGACTAGTCCTCCTACGGGAGCAGTACTTC. It codes for CASSPGLVLLREQYF.

The chain recombines TRBV27 with TRBJ2-7; a possible D gene is TRBD2 (6 bases). This CDR3 region has 16 residues. From germline, CDR1 is MNHEY and CDR2 SMNVEV (reference sequence). Trimming shortened V by 6 bases and J by 3 bases, and 21 bases separated the two germline ends. CDR3 sequence: CASSPWRSPGGYEQYF. DNA for the CDR3: TGTGCCAGCAGCCCTTGGCGGTCCCCCGGGGGCTACGAGCAGTACTTC.

The chain couples TRBV19 to TRBJ1-5; tentatively, D is TRBD1 (6 bases). V was clipped by 7 bases and J by 0 bases, with 13 bases between them. Germline V lookup: CDR1 LNHDA, CDR2 SQIVND (reference sequence). The CDR3 totals 15 residues. CDR3 sequence reads: CASILGQYSNQPQHF. The CDR3 nucleotides are TGTGCCAGTATTTTAGGACAGTATAGCAATCAGCCCCAGCATTTT.

The V call is TRBV2, the J call TRBJ2-3, with D perhaps TRBD2 (6 bases). Germline V lookup: CDR1 SNHLY, CDR2 FYNNEI. The CDR3 consists of 14 residues. Trimming took 4 bases from V and 6 from J, leaving 14 bases between them. As DNA, the CDR3 is TGTGCCAGCAGTGGCGGGGCCCACACCGATACGCAGTATTTT. Amino acids: CASSGGAHTDTQYF.

The rearrangement links TRBV29-1 to TRBJ2-5; 9 bases align to TRBD1. CDR3 length equals 13 residues. CDR1 SQVTM and CDR2 ANQGSEA come from the germline V gene. The V segment lost 5 bases and the J segment 5 bases; nucleotides outside the gene matches: 6. CDR3 loop: CSVLGQGGETQYF. The DNA for the CDR3 is TGCAGCGTTCTGGGACAGGGAGGTGAGACCCAGTACTTC. Full variable domain (remainder filled in from reference TRBV29-1 and TRBJ2-5): SAVISQKPSRDICQRGTSLTIQCQVDSQVTMMFWYRQQPGQSLTLIATANQGSEATYESGFVIDKFPISRPNLTFSTLTVSNMSPEDSSIYLCSVLGQGGETQYFGPGTRLLVL.

V gene TRBV2 combines with J gene TRBJ1-2, with D possibly matching TRBD1 (5 bases). Trimming cost V 5 bases and J 1 base, with 8 bases left between them. CDR3 length equals 13 residues. Looked up from germline, CDR1 is SNHLY and CDR2 is FYNNEI. CDR3 coding DNA: TGTGCCAGCAGTAGAGACAGTAACTATGGCTACACCTTC. Translating it yields CASSRDSNYGYTF.

This chain joins TRBV6-5 and TRBJ1-6; D gene ambiguous. V lost 0 bases, J lost 8 bases, and 8 bases lay in between. In germline, CDR1 is MNHEY, CDR2 SVGAGI. This CDR3 is built from 14 residues. CDR3 sequence: CASSYSPTDSPLHF. The CDR3 DNA reads as TGTGCCAGCAGTTACTCGCCAACAGATTCACCCCTCCACTTT.

This chain links TRBV7-8 with TRBJ1-1, with TRBD1 matching over 8 bases. Germline V gene lookup returns CDR1 SGHVS and CDR2 FQNEAQ. This CDR3 has 14 residues. V shed 4 bases, J shed 5 bases, and the junction held 6 bases outside the gene matches. The CDR3 DNA follows: TGTGCCAGCAGCTCTGCAGGGGGCTGGACTGAAGCTTTCTTT. Translating it yields CASSSAGGWTEAFF.

This chain links TRBV18 with TRBJ2-2, with D perhaps matching TRBD2 (5 bases). Germline CDR1 is KGHSH and CDR2 is LQKENI. The germline V and J ends were trimmed by 2 bases and 1 base, with 11 bases remaining between them. The CDR3 sequence is 16 residues long. The CDR3 DNA follows: TGTGCCAGCTCACCAAGTGGAGGCCTGAACACCGGGGAGCTGTTTTTT. Translating gives CASSPSGGLNTGELFF.

The CDR3 here is CASSMGIGSSYEQYF. Written as DNA, the CDR3 is TGTGCCAGTAGTATGGGAATCGGGAGCTCCTACGAGCAGTACTTC. The chain employs TRBV19 and TRBJ2-7, with D possibly TRBD2 on 6 matching bases. Germline values: CDR1 LNHDA, CDR2 SQIVND (reference sequence). The ends were cut back, 3 bases at V and 0 bases at J, with 12 bases in the middle. The length of the CDR3 is 15 residues.

This chain links TRBV5-1 with TRBJ1-2; a weak D match, TRBD1 (6 bases). CDR1 is SGHRS and CDR2 is YFSETQ in the germline V gene. The CDR3 runs to 14 residues. V was shortened by 5 bases and J by 1 base, with 12 bases between the two germline ends. In DNA form, the CDR3 reads TGCGCCAGCAGGCCCGGACAGATTAACTATGGCTACACCTTC. This codes for CASRPGQINYGYTF.

The chain joins TRBV2 to TRBJ2-2, with 7 nucleotides matching TRBD1. The CDR3 is made up of 13 amino acids. From germline, CDR1 is SNHLY and CDR2 FYNNEI. Trimming cost V 8 bases and J 4 bases; bases outside gene matches: 4. The CDR3 region has the DNA TGTGCCAGCTCCGGGACAGCCACCGGGGAGCTGTTTTTT. Protein product: CASSGTATGELFF.

The chain carries TRBV5-6 and TRBJ2-3, with D unclear. The CDR3 sequence is 11 residues long. V lost 5 bases and J 5 bases, leaving 6 bases between the germline ends. The germline CDR1 and CDR2 sequences are SGHDT and YYEEEE. The DNA for the CDR3 is TGTGCCAGCAGAACAAGAGATACGCAGTATTTT. Residues: CASRTRDTQYF.

The chain has TRBV5-5 and TRBJ2-7, with D perhaps matching TRBD1 (5 bases). The CDR3 length is 14 residues. Germline CDR1 SGHKS, CDR2 YYEKEE (reference sequence). With 6 bases removed from V and 2 bases from J, the gap between germline ends came to 15 bases. For the CDR3, the DNA is TGTGCCAGCACCCCGACAGTACTAACCTACGAGCAGTACTTC. This sequence encodes CASTPTVLTYEQYF.

The chain links TRBV29-1 to TRBJ2-7; 9 bases line up with TRBD1. CDR1 and CDR2 (germline): SQVTM, ANQGSEA. With V trimmed by 0 bases and J by 2 bases, 5 bases remained unmatched. The CDR3 consists of 15 residues. The chain's CDR3 is CSVEERGQGPYEQYF. The CDR3 bases are TGCAGCGTTGAAGAACGGGGACAGGGCCCCTACGAGCAGTACTTC.

CDR3 nucleotide sequence: TGTGCCAGCAGCCCTGGAGGCGCTGGGGCCAACGTCCTGACTTTC. Its protein is CASSPGGAGANVLTF. The chain couples TRBV9 to TRBJ2-6, with D tentatively TRBD2 (5 bases). CDR1 and CDR2 (germline): SGDLS, YYNGEE. V was clipped by 4 bases and J by 2 bases, with 10 bases between them. The CDR3 is made up of 15 amino acids.